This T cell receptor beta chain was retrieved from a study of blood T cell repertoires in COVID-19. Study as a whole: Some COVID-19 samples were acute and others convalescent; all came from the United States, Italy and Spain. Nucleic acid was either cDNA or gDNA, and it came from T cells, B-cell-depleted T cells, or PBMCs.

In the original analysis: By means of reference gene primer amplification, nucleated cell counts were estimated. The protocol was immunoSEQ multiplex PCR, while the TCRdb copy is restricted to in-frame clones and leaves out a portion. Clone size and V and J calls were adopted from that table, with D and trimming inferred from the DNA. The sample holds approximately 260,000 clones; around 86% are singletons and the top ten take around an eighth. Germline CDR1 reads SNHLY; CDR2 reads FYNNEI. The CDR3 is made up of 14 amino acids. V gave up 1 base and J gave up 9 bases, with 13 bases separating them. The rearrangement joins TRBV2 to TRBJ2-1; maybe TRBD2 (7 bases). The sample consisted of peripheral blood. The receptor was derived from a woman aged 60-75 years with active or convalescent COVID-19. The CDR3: CASSEDRGAGEQFF. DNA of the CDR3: TGTGCCAGCAGTGAAGATCGGGGGGCCGGTGAGCAGTTCTTC.